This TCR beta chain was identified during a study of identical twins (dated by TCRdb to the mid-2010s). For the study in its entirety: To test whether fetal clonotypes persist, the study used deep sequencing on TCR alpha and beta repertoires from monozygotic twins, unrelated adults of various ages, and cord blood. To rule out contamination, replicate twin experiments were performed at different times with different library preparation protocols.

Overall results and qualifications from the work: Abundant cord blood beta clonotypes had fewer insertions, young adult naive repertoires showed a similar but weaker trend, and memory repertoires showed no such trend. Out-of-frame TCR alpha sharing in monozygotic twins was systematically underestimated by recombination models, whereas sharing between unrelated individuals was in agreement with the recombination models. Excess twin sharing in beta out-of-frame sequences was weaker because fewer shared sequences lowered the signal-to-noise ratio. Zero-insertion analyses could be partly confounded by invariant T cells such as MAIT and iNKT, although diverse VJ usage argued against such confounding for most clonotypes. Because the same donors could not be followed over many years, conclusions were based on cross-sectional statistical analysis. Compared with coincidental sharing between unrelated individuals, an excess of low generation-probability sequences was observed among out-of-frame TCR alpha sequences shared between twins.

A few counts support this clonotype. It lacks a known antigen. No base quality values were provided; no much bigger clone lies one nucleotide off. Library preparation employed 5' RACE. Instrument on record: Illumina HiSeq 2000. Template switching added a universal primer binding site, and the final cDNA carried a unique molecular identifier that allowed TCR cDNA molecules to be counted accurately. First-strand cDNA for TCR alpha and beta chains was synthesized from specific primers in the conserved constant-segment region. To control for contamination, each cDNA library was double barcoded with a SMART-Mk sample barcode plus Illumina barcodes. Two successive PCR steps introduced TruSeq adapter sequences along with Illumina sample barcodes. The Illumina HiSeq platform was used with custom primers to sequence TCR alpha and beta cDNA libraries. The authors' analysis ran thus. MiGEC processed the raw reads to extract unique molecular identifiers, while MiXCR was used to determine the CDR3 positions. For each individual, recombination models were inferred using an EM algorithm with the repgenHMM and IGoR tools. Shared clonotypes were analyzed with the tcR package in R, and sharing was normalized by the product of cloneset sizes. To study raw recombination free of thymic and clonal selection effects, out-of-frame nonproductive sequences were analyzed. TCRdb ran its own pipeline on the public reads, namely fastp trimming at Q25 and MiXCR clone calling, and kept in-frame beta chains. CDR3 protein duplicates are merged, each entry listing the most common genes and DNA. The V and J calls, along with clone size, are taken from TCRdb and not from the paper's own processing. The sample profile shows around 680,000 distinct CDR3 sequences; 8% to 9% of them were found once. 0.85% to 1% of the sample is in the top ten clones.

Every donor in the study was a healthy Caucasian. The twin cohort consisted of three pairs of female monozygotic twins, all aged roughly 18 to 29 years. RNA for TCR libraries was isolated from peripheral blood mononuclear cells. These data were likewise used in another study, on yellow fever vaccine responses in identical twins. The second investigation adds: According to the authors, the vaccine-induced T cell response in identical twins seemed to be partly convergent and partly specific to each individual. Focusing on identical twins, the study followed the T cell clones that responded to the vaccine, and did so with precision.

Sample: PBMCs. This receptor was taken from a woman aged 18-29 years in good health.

The CDR3 is CASSLGWISTDTQYF. The DNA reads TGTGCCAGCAGCTTAGGGTGGATTAGCACAGATACGCAGTATTTT. The rearranged segments are TRBV7-9 and TRBJ2-3; no D gene is confidently identified. The CDR3 goes from the cysteine to the phenylalanine over 15 residues. Only the CDR3 DNA is retained, 45 bases long and in frame from the first base. The germline ends are 8 bases apart after V is trimmed by 1 base and J by 0 bases. The germline V gene (reference sequence) gives CDR1 as SEHNR and CDR2 as FQNEAQ.